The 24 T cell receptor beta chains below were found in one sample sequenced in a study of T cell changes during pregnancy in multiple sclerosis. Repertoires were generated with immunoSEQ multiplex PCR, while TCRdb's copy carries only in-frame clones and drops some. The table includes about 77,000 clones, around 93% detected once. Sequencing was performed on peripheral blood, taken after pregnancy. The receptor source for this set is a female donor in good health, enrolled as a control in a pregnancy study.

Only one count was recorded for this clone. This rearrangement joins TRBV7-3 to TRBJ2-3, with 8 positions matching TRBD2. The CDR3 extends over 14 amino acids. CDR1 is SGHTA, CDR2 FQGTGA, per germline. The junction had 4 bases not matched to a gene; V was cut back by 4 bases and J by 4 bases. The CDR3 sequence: CASSSGGASDTQYF. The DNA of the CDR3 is TGTGCCAGCAGCTCCGGGGGGGCTTCAGATACGCAGTATTTT.

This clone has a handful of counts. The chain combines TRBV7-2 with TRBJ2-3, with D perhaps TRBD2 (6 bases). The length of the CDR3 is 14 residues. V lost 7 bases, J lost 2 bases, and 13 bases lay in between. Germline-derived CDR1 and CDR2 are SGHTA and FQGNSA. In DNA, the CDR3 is TGTGCCAGCACCCCCGGAGGGGACACAGATACGCAGTATTTT. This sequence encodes CASTPGGDTDTQYF.

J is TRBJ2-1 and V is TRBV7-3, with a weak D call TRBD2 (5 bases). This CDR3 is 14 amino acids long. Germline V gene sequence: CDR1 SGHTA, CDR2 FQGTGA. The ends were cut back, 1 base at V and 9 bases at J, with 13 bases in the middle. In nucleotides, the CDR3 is TGTGCCAGCAGCTTAAAGGGAGCAGGTTTTGAGCAGTTCTTC. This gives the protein CASSLKGAGFEQFF.

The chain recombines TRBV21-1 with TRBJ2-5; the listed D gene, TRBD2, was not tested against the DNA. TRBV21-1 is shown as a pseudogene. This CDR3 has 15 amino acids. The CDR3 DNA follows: TGTGCCAGCCATAAAGGCGGGGAACCCCAAGAGACCCAGTACTTC. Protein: CASHKGGEPQETQYF.

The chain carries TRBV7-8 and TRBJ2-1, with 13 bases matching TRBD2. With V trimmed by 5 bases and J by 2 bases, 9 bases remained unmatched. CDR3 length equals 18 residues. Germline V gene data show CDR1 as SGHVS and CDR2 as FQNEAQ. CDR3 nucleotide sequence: TGTGCCAGCAGCCCCAACCGACTAGCGGGAGGAACCTACAATGAGCAGTTCTTC. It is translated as CASSPNRLAGGTYNEQFF.

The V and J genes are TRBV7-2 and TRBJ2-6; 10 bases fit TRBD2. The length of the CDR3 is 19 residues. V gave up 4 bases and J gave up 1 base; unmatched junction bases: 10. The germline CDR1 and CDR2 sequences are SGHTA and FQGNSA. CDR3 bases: TGTGCCAGCAGCTCCCCCTTGAGCGGGGGGGTGTCTGGGGCCAACGTCCTGACTTTC. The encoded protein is CASSSPLSGGVSGANVLTF.

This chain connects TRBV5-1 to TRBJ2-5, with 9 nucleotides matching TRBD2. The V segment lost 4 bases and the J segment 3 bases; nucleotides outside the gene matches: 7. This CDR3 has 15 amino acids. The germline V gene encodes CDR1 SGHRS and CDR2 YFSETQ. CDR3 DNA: TGCGCCAGCAGCAACGGGACTAGCACAAAAGAGACCCAGTACTTC. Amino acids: CASSNGTSTKETQYF.

Written as DNA, the CDR3 is TGCGCCAGCAGCTCACTTACAGGGGGTGGCACCGGGGAGCTGTTTTTT. Residues: CASSSLTGGGTGELFF. The chain couples TRBV5-1 to TRBJ2-2; 8 bases fit TRBD1. The ends lost 3 bases at V and 4 bases at J; junction bases unmatched: 8. CDR1 and CDR2 (germline): SGHRS, YFSETQ. The CDR3 totals 16 residues. Filled out from reference TRBV5-1 and TRBJ2-2, the complete variable domain reads KAGVTQTPRYLIKTRGQQVTLSCSPISGHRSVSWYQQTPGQGLQFLFEYFSETQRNKGNFPGRFSGRQFSNSRSEMNVSTLELGDSALYLCASSSLTGGGTGELFFGEGSRLTVL.

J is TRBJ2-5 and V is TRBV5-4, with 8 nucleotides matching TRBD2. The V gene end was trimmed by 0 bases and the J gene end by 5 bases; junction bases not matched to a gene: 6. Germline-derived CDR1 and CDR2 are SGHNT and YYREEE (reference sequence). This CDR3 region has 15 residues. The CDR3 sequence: CASSLEAGDVETQYF. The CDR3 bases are TGTGCCAGCAGCTTGGAAGCGGGGGATGTTGAGACCCAGTACTTC.

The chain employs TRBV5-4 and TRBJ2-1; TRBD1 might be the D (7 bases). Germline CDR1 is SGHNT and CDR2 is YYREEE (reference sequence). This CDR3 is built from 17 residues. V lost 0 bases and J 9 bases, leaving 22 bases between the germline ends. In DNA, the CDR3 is TGTGCCAGCAGCTTGGCCCTAGGGGGCAGGGACTGGGCTGAGCAGTTCTTC. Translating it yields CASSLALGGRDWAEQFF.

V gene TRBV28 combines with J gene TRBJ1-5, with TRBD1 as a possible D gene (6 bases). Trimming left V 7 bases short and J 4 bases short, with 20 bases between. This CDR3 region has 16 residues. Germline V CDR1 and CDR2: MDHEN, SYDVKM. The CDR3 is CASTETTGQRNQPQHF. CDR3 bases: TGTGCCAGCACCGAGACGACCGGACAGAGGAATCAGCCCCAGCATTTT.

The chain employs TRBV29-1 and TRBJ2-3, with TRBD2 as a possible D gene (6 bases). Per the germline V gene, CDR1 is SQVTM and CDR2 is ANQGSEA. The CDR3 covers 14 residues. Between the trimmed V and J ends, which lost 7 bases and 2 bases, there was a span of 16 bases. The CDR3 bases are TGCAGCGCTTTCCCGGCGGGGCTCACAGATACGCAGTATTTT. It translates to CSAFPAGLTDTQYF.

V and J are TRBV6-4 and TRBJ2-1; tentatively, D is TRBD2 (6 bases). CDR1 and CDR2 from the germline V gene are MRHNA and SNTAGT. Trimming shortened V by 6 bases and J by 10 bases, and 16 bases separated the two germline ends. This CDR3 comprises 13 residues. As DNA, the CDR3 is TGTGCCAGCAGCCCACTTCCCCGGGAGGAGCAGTTCTTC. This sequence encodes CASSPLPREEQFF.

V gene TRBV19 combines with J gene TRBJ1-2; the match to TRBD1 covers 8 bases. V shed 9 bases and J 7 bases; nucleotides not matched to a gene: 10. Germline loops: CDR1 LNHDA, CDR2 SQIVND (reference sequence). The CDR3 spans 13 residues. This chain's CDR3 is CASSEDRDFGYTF. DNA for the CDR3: TGTGCCAGCAGCGAGGACAGGGACTTTGGCTACACCTTC.

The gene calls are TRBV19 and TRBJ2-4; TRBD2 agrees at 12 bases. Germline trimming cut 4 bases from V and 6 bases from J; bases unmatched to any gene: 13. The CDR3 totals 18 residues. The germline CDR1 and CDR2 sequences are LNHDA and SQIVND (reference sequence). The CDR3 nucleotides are TGTGCCAGTAGTACCCCCCCTGGACTAGCGGGACGGGGAAACATTCAGTACTTC. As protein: CASSTPPGLAGRGNIQYF.

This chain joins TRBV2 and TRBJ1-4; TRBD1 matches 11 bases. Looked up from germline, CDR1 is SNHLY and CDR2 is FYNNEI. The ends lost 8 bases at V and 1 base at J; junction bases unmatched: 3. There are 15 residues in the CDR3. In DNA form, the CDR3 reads TGTGCCAGCCACGGGACAGGGGGAACTAATGAAAAACTGTTTTTT. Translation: CASHGTGGTNEKLFF.

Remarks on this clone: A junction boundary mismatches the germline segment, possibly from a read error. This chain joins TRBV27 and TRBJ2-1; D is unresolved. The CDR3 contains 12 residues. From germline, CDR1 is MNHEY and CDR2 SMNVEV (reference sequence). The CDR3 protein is CASGVNYDEQFF. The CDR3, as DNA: TGTGCCAGCGGAGTAAACTACGATGAGCAGTTCTTC.

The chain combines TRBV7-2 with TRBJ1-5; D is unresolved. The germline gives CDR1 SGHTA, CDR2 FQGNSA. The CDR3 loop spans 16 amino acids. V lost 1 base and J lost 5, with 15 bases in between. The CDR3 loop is CASSLVSGGGDQPQHF. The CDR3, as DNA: TGTGCCAGCAGCTTAGTGTCCGGCGGCGGGGATCAGCCCCAGCATTTT.

CDR3 coding DNA: TGCGCCAGCAGCATAGGGACTAGCGGGAAGGAGACCCAGTACTTC. Its translation: CASSIGTSGKETQYF. The chain employs TRBV5-1 and TRBJ2-5; TRBD2 agrees at 13 bases. Germline values: CDR1 SGHRS, CDR2 YFSETQ. Trimming took 4 bases from V and 5 from J; bases not matched to a gene: 5. The CDR3 contains 15 residues. The entire variable domain, with the rest obtained from reference TRBV5-1 and TRBJ2-5, is as follows: KAGVTQTPRYLIKTRGQQVTLSCSPISGHRSVSWYQQTPGQGLQFLFEYFSETQRNKGNFPGRFSGRQFSNSRSEMNVSTLELGDSALYLCASSIGTSGKETQYFGPGTRLLVL.

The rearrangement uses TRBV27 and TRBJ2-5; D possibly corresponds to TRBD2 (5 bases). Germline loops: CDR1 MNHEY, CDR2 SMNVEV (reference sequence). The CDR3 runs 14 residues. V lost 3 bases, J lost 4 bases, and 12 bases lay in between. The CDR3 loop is CASSFSGLLETQYF. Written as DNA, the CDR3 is TGTGCCAGCAGTTTTTCGGGGTTGCTAGAGACCCAGTACTTC.

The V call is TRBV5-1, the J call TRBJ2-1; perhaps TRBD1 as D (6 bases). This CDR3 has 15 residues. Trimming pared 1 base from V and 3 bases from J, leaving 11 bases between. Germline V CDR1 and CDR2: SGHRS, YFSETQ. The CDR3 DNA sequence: TGCGCCAGCAGCTTGATGGGGGCCGGCTACAATGAGCAGTTCTTC. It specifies CASSLMGAGYNEQFF.

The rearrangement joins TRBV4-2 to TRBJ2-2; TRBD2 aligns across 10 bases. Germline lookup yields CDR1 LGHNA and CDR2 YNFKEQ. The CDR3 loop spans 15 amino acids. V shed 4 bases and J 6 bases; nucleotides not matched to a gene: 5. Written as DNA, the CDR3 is TGTGCCAGCAGCCGAGCGGGGGGGCTACCCGGGGAGCTGTTTTTT. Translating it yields CASSRAGGLPGELFF.

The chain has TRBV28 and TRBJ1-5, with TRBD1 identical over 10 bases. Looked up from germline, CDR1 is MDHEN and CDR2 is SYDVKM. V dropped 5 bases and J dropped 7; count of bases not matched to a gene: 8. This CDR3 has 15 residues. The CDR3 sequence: CASSPTGGANQPQHF. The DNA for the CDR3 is TGTGCCAGCAGTCCGACAGGGGGCGCGAACCAGCCCCAGCATTTT.

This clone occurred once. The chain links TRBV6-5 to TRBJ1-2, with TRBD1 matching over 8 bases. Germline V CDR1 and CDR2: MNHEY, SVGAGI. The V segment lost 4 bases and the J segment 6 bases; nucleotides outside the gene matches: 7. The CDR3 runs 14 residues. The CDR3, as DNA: TGTGCCAGCAGTTTGGCAGGGGGCATGGATGGCTACACCTTC. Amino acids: CASSLAGGMDGYTF.